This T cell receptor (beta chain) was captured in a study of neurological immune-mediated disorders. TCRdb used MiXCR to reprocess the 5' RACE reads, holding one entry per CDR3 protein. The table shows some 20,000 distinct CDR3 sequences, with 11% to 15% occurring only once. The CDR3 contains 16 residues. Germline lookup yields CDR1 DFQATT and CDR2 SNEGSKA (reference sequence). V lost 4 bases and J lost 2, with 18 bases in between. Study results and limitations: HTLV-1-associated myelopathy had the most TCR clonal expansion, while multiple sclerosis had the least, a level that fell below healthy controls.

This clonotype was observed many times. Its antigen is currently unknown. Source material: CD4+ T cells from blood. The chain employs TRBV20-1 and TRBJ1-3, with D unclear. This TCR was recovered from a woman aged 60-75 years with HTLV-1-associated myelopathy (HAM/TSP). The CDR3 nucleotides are TGCAGTGCTACAACTCACTCGTGGGAAGCTGGAAACACCATATATTTT. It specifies CSATTHSWEAGNTIYF.